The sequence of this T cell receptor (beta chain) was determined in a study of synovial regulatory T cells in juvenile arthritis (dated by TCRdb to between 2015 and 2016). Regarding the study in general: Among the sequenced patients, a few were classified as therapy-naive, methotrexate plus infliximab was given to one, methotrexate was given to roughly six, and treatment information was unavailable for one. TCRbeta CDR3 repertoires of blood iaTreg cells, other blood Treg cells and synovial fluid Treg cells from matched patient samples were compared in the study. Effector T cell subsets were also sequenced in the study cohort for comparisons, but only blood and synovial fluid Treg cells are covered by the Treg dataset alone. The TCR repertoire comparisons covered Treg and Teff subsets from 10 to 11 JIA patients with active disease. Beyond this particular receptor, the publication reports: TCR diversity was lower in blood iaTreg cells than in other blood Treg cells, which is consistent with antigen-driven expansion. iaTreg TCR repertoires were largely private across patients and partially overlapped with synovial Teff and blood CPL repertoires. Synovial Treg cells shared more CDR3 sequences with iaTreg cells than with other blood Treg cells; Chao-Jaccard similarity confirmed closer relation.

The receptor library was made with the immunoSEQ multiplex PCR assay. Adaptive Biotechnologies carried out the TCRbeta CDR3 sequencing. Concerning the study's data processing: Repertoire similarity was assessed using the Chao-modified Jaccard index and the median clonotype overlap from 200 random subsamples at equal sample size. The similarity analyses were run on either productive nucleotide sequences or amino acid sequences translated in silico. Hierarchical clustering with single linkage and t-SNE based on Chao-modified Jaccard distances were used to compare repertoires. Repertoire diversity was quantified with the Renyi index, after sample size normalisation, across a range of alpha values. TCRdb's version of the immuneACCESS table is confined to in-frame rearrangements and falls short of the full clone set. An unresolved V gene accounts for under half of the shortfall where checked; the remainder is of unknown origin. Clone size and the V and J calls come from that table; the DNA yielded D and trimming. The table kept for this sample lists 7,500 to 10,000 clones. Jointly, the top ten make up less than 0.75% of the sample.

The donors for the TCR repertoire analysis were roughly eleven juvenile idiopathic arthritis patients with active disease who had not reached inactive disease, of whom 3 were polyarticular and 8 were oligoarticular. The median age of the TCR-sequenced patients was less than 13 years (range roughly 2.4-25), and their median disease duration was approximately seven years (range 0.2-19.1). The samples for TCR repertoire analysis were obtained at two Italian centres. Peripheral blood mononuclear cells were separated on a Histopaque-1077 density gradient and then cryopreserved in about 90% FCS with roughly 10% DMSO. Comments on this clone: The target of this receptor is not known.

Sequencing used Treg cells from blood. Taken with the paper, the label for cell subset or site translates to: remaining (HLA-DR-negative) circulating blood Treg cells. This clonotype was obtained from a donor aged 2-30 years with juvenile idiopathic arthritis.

The encoded CDR3 is CASSIRQGTGSPLHF. This receptor chain uses TRBV19 and TRBJ1-6; TCRdb returns TRBD1, unconfirmable since there is no DNA. The germline V gene (reference sequence) supplies CDR1 LNHDA and CDR2 SQIVND. The CDR3 covers 15 residues, taking in both the cysteine and the phenylalanine. The protein alone is recorded here.